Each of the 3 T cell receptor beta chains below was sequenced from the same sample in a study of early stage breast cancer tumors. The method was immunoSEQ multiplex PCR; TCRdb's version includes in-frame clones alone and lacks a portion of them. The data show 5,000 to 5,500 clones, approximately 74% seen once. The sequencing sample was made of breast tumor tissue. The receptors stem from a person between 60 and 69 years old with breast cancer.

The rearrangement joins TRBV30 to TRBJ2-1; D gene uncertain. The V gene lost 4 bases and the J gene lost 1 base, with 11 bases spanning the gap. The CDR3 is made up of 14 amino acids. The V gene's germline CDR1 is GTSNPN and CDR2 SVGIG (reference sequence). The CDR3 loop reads CAWMGDVSYNEQFF. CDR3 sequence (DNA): TGTGCCTGGATGGGTGACGTTTCCTACAATGAGCAGTTCTTC.

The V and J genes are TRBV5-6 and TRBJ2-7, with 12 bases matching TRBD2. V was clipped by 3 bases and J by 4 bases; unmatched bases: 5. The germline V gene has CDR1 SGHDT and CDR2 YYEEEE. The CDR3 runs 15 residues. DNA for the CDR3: TGTGCCAGCAGCTCTAGCGGGAGGGCCAGTTACGAGCAGTACTTC. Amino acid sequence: CASSSSGRASYEQYF.

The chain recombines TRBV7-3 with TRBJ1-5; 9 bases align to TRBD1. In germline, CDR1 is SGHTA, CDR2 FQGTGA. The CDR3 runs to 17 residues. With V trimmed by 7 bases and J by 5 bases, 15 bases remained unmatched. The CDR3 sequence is CASNRGRRLKGDQPQHF. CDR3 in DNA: TGTGCCAGCAACAGGGGGCGCAGGCTTAAAGGGGATCAGCCCCAGCATTTT.